This is a list of T cell receptor beta chains from one sample in a study of T-cell reconstitution after alpha-beta-depleted transplantation in children. One entry per CDR3 protein results from TCRdb running MiXCR on the PCR reads. The table shows almost 600,000 distinct CDR3 sequences, with 27% occurring only once. The material was PBMCs, obtained before TCRalphabeta/CD19-depleted stem cell transplant. These receptors were taken from a boy under two years old with Wiskott-Aldrich syndrome, due to receive a stem cell transplant. The conserved cysteine and the conserved F or W are not part of the CDR3 here. D genes are given only for firm matches.

V,D,length,J,CDR3
TRBV18,-,14,TRBJ2-1,ASSPLQGSSYNEQF
TRBV12-3/TRBV12-4,-,12,TRBJ2-7,ASSLRRMSYEQY
TRBV4-1,TRBD2,14,TRBJ2-1,ASSHGTSGPYNEQF
TRBV2,TRBD1,11,TRBJ1-2,ASSGTGGYGYT
TRBV20-1,TRBD2,11,TRBJ2-7,SASGTSTGEQY
TRBV5-1,-,11,TRBJ1-1,ASSLMSWTEAF
TRBV24-1,TRBD1,14,TRBJ2-1,ATSDPTGESYNEQF
TRBV20-1,-,10,TRBJ2-7,SVPDRRSEQY
TRBV27,TRBD1,10,TRBJ1-5,ASRQGGQPQH
TRBV12-5,-,17,TRBJ2-4,ASGLVLGSGHLAKNIQY
TRBV12-3/TRBV12-4,-,9,TRBJ1-5,ASSFDQPQH
TRBV5-1,-,12,TRBJ2-5,ASSQDPLQETQY
TRBV5-1,TRBD2,13,TRBJ2-1,ASSSQAGRDNEQF
TRBV7-2,TRBD2,14,TRBJ2-5,ASSLLAGGPMETQY
TRBV28,TRBD2,13,TRBJ2-1,ASNTPGLVSGEQF
TRBV6-2/TRBV6-3,-,12,TRBJ2-7,ASSYSMQSGEQY
TRBV29-1,TRBD2,13,TRBJ2-1,SVDWGTSEYNEQF
TRBV7-8,-,15,TRBJ2-7,ASSLLSSILASYEQY